The T cell receptor beta chain described here comes from a study of liver allograft versus peripheral blood T cells. On the study more broadly: Within transplanted livers, the T cell receptor repertoires were examined and compared against the repertoires present in the peripheral blood of liver transplant recipients.

In TCRdb, the reads were re-called with MiXCR into one record per CDR3 protein. The table has a few thousand distinct CDR3 sequences, roughly a sixth seen once. Regarding this clonotype: Its antigen is unknown.

Study observations and caveats: Reports indicated that T cell receptor repertoires inside liver allografts differed from those in peripheral blood.

J gave up 5 bases and V 0 bases, and 8 bases lay outside the gene matches. Germline values: CDR1 SGHAT, CDR2 FQNNGV. This CDR3 is built from 17 residues. This TCR came from a human patient who had a liver transplant. The graft donor may be the source of some T cells. The rearrangement uses TRBV11-2 and TRBJ2-3, with 10 bases matching TRBD1. The CDR3 sequence is CASSLETDRGRRDTQYF. CDR3 DNA sequence: TGTGCCAGCAGCTTAGAGACGGACAGGGGGAGAAGAGATACGCAGTATTTT. The full variable domain, with the rest looked up from reference TRBV11-2 and TRBJ2-3, is EAGVAQSPRYKIIEKRQSVAFWCNPISGHATLYWYQQILGQGPKLLIQFQNNGVVDDSQLPKDRFSAERLKGVDSTLKIQPAKLEDSAVYLCASSLETDRGRRDTQYFGPGTRLTVL.